The 3 T cell receptor beta chains given below trace back to one sample, sequenced in a study of molecular identifiers for immune sequencing clone quantification. TCRdb called the PCR reads again in MiXCR, with one record for every CDR3 protein. This table has around 460,000 distinct CDR3 sequences, about 25% appearing once. The sequenced sample was naive CD8+ T cells from blood, with Jurkat cell RNA spiked in. Subset given: FACS-sorted CD8+CD4-CCR7+CD45RA+ naive T cells. Receptors originate from a human donor in good health. Some libraries in this study had Jurkat cell RNA spiked in.

With respect to this clonotype: This may come from a read error, since a much larger clone is one base off. The chain combines TRBV29-1 with TRBJ2-7; 7 nucleotides match TRBD1. This CDR3 spans 16 amino acids. V lost 7 bases to trimming and J lost 0 bases; unmatched junction nucleotides: 15. The germline CDR1 and CDR2 sequences are SQVTM and ANQGSEA. DNA for the CDR3: TGCAGCGGGGAAAGTAGGGTAGGGACAGCCTCCTACGAGCAGTACTTC. Translated, it gives CSGESRVGTASYEQYF.

V usage is TRBV27 and J usage is TRBJ1-5, with no clear D. This CDR3 spans 10 amino acids. Germline CDR1 reads MNHEY; CDR2 reads SMNVEV (reference sequence). Trimming pared 10 bases from V and 13 bases from J, leaving 14 bases between. CDR3 DNA sequence: TGTGCCAACGTTCCTGCATCTCAGCATTTT. Protein: CANVPASQHF.

The chain recombines TRBV11-2 with TRBJ2-1, with TRBD1 matching 7 bases. CDR1 is SGHAT and CDR2 is FQNNGV in the germline V gene. V dropped 4 bases and J dropped 9; count of bases not matched to a gene: 6. The CDR3 spans 13 residues. The DNA for the CDR3 is TGTGCCAGCAGCTCTCCAGGGGGATTTGAGCAGTTCTTC. Amino acids: CASSSPGGFEQFF.